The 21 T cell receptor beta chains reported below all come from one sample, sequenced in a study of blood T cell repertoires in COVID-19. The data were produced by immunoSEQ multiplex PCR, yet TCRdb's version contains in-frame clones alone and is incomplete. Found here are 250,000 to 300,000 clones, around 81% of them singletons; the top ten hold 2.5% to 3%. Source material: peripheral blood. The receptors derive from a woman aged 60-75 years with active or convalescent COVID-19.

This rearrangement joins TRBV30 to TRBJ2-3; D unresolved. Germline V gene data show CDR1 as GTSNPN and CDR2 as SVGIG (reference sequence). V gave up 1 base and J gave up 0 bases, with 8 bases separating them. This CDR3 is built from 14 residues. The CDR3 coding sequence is TGTGCCTGGAGTGGAGGCCGTAGCACAGATACGCAGTATTTT. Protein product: CAWSGGRSTDTQYF.

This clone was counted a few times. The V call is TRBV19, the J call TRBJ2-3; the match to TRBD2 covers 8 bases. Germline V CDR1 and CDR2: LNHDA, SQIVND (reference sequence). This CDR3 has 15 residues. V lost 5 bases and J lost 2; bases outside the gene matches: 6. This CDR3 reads CASSEGGGNTDTQYF. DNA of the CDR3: TGTGCCAGTAGTGAGGGCGGGGGGAACACAGATACGCAGTATTTT.

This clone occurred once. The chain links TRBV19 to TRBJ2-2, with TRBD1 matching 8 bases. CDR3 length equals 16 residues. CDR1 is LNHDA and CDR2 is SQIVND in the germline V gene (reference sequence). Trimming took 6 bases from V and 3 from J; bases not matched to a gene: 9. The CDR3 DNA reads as TGTGCCAGTAGGAATTCAGGGGGCGGGTACACCGGGGAGCTGTTTTTT. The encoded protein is CASRNSGGGYTGELFF.

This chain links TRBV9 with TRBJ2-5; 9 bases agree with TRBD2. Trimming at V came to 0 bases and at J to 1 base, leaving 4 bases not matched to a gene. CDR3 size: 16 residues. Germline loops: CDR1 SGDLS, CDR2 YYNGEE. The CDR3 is CASSVGVAGVQETQYF. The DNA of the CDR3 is TGTGCCAGCAGCGTAGGAGTAGCGGGGGTCCAAGAGACCCAGTACTTC.

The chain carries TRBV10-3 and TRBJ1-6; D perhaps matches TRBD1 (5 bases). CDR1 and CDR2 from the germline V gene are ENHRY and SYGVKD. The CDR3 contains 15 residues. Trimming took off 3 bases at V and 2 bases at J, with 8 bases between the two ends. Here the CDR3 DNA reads TGTGCCATCAGTGAAAGGGGAACCTATAATTCACCCCTCCACTTT. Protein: CAISERGTYNSPLHF.

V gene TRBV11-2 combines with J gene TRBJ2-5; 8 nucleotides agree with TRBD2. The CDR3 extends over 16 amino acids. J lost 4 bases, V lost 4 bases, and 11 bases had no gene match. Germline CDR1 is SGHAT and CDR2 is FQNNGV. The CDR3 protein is CASSSLAGRGGETQYF. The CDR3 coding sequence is TGTGCCAGCAGCTCCTTAGCGGGGAGGGGGGGAGAGACCCAGTACTTC.

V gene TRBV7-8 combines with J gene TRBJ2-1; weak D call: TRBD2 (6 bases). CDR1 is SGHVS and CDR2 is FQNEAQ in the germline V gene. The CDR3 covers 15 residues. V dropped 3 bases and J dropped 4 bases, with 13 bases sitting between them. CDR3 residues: CASSFRRDPYNEQFF. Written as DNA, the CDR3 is TGTGCCAGCAGCTTCCGGAGGGACCCGTACAATGAGCAGTTCTTC.

CDR3 bases: TGTGCCAGCAGTTACGGGTACTATGGCTACACCTTC. This encodes CASSYGYYGYTF. The gene calls are TRBV12-3 or TRBV12-4 and TRBJ1-2; D call uncertain. Between the trimmed V and J ends, which lost 4 bases and 3 bases, there was a span of 6 bases. CDR3 length: 12 amino acids.

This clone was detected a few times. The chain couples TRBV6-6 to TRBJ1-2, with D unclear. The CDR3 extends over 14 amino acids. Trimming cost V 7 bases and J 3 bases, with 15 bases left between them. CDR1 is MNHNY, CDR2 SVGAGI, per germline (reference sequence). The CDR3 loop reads CASTLGSLDYGYTF. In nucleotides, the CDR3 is TGTGCCAGCACCCTAGGGAGTCTGGACTATGGCTACACCTTC.

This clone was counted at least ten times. CDR3 DNA: TGCGCCAGCAGCTCGACCGTTGGGCCAGCTGAAGCTTTCTTT. Protein: CASSSTVGPAEAFF. The J gene is TRBJ1-1, the V gene TRBV4-1; D not resolved. V shed 5 bases and J shed 6 bases, with 16 bases lying between them. The germline V gene encodes CDR1 MGHRA and CDR2 YSYEKL. The CDR3 extends over 14 amino acids.

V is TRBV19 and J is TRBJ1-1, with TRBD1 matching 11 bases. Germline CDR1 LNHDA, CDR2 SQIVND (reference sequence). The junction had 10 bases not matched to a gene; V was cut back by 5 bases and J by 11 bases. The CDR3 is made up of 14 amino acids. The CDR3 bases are TGTGCCAGTAGTCAGGACAGGGGGCGCCCGGGGGCTTTCTTT. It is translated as CASSQDRGRPGAFF.

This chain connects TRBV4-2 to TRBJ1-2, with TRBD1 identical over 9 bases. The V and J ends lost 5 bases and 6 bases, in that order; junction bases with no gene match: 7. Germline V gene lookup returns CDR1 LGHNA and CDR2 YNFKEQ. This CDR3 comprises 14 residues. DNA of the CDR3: TGTGCCAGCAGCATCGGGGACAGGGACGATGGCTACACCTTC. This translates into CASSIGDRDDGYTF.

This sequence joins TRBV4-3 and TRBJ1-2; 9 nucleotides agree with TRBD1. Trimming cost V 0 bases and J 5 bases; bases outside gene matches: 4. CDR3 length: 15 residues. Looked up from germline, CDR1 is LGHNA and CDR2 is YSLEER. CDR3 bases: TGCGCCAGCAGCCAAGACCACAGGGGGCCTTATGGCTACACCTTC. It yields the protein CASSQDHRGPYGYTF.

CDR3 coding DNA: TGTGCCAGCAGTTGGGACAGGGAATATGGCTACACCTTC. It yields the protein CASSWDREYGYTF. The chain recombines TRBV28 with TRBJ1-2, with 9 bases aligning to TRBD1. V gave up 4 bases and J gave up 5 bases; unmatched junction bases: 2. The V gene's germline CDR1 is MDHEN and CDR2 SYDVKM. This CDR3 region has 13 residues.

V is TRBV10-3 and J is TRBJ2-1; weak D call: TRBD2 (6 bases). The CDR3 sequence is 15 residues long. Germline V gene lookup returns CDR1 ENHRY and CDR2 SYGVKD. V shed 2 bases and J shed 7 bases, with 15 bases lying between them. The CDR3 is CAISETSTSGNEQFF. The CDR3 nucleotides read TGTGCCATCAGTGAGACTAGCACCTCCGGGAATGAGCAGTTCTTC.

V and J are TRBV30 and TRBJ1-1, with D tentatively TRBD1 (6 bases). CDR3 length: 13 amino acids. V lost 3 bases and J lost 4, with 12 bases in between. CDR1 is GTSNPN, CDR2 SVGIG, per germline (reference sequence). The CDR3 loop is CAWSQGGSTEAFF. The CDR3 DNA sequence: TGTGCCTGGAGCCAAGGGGGATCCACTGAAGCTTTCTTT.

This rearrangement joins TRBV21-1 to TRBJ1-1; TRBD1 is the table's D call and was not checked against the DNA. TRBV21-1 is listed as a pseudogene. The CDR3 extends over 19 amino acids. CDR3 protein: CASSRGPRDRERPNTEAFF. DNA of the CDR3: TGTGCCAGCAGCCGGGGGCCCCGGGACAGGGAACGGCCGAACACTGAAGCTTTCTTT.

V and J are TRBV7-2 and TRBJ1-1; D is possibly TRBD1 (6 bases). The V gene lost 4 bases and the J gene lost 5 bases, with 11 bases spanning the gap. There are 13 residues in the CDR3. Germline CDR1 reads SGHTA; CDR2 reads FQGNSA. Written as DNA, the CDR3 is TGTGCCAGCAGCTCCACAGGGATTACTGAAGCTTTCTTT. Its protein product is CASSSTGITEAFF.

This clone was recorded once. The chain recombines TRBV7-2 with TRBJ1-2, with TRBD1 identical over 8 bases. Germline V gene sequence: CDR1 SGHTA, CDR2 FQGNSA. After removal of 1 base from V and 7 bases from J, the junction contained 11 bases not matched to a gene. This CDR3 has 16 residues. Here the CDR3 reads CASSLDSSGTGAGYTF. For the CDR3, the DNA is TGTGCCAGCAGCTTAGATTCCTCCGGGACAGGAGCTGGCTACACCTTC.

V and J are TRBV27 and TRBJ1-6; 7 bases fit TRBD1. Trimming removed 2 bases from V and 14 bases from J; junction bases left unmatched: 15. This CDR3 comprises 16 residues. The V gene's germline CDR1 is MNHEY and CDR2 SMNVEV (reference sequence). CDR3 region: CASSLAPRQGLFTLHF. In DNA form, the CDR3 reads TGTGCCAGCAGTTTAGCGCCCCGACAGGGCCTTTTCACCCTCCACTTT.

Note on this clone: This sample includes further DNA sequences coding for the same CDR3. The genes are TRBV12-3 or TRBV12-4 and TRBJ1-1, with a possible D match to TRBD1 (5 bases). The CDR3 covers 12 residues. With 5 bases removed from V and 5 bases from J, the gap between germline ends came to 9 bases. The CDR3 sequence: CASSVGGTEAFF. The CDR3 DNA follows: TGTGCCAGCAGTGTGGGGGGAACTGAAGCTTTCTTT.